These 18 T cell receptor beta chains were sequenced from one sample in a study of T cell responses to AZD1222 COVID-19 vaccine (dated by TCRdb to about 2021). The library was prepared using the immunoSEQ multiplex PCR assay. TCRdb limited this immuneACCESS table to in-frame rearrangements with V and J called. A share of clones is missing; checked studies link under half to unresolved V genes, and the rest is unexplained. The sample table contains about 120,000 clones; only one count was recorded for approximately 90% of them. The ten most abundant clones make up roughly an eighth of the sample. The meaning of the sample's time point label: baseline before first vaccination. Sequences were derived from peripheral blood, sampled on day 0 of AZD1222 vaccination. The receptors originated from an adult in good health.

The chain joins TRBV19 to TRBJ1-5, with 8 bases aligning to TRBD1. This CDR3 has 15 residues. The junction had 9 bases not matched to a gene; V was cut back by 10 bases and J by 1 base. The germline gives CDR1 LNHDA, CDR2 SQIVND (reference sequence). CDR3 in amino acids: CATQQQGGSNQPQHF. CDR3 bases: TGTGCCACTCAGCAACAGGGGGGCAGCAATCAGCCCCAGCATTTT.

In this sample, this clone turned up once. The chain joins TRBV7-2 to TRBJ1-5; D uncertain. Trimming shortened V by 0 bases and J by 0 bases, and 6 bases separated the two germline ends. This CDR3 region has 15 residues. Germline assignment: CDR1 SGHTA and CDR2 FQGNSA. The CDR3 DNA sequence: TGTGCCAGCAGCTTAGCGCTCAATAGCAATCAGCCCCAGCATTTT. Its translation is CASSLALNSNQPQHF.

In this sample, this clone turned up a few times. The chain joins TRBV7-9 to TRBJ1-2, with D uncertain. V gave up 0 bases and J gave up 8 bases, with 7 bases separating them. Per the germline V gene, CDR1 is SEHNR and CDR2 is FQNEAQ (reference sequence). The CDR3 is made up of 12 amino acids. The CDR3 loop reads CASSLAGMGYTF. The CDR3 DNA reads TGTGCCAGCAGCTTAGCCGGGATGGGCTACACCTTC.

The rearrangement links TRBV18 to TRBJ2-7; 9 bases align to TRBD2. Germline CDR1 KGHSH, CDR2 LQKENI. V gave up 1 base and J gave up 3 bases; unmatched junction bases: 4. The CDR3 contains 15 residues. The CDR3 sequence: CASSPQSGGYYEQYF. In DNA form, the CDR3 reads TGTGCCAGCTCACCACAAAGCGGGGGGTACTACGAGCAGTACTTC. The full variable domain, with the rest looked up from reference TRBV18 and TRBJ2-7, is NAGVMQNPRHLVRRRGQEARLRCSPMKGHSHVYWYRQLPEEGLKFMVYLQKENIIDESGMPKERFSAEFPKEGPSILRIQQVVRGDSAAYFCASSPQSGGYYEQYFGPGTRLTVT.

This clone was picked up one time. The chain is built from TRBV5-1 and TRBJ1-1; a weak D match, TRBD1 (6 bases). This CDR3 is built from 15 residues. From germline, CDR1 is SGHRS and CDR2 YFSETQ. Trimming left V 4 bases short and J 7 bases short, with 20 bases between. The CDR3 loop reads CASSPIPGQRGEAFF. The CDR3 region has the DNA TGCGCCAGCAGCCCCATACCGGGACAACGGGGTGAAGCTTTCTTT.

This sequence joins TRBV10-3 and TRBJ1-3; 7 bases are a match to TRBD1. This CDR3 contains 16 residues. Germline-derived CDR1 and CDR2 are ENHRY and SYGVKD. V shed 6 bases, J shed 2 bases, and the junction held 10 bases outside the gene matches. DNA of the CDR3: TGTGCCATCAGGCCTGCAGGGGGAAGCCCTGGAAACACCATATATTTT. It encodes CAIRPAGGSPGNTIYF.

V usage is TRBV6-6 and J usage is TRBJ1-4; D is unresolved. This CDR3 is 11 amino acids long. V shed 6 bases and J shed 5 bases, with 4 bases lying between them. From germline, CDR1 is MNHNY and CDR2 SVGAGI (reference sequence). Here the CDR3 reads CASRGNEKLFF. The CDR3 nucleotides are TGTGCCAGCAGGGGAAATGAAAAACTGTTTTTT.

This clone appeared a single time. J is TRBJ1-2 and V is TRBV2; 8 nucleotides line up with TRBD1. Unmatched junction bases numbered 11, after V lost 8 bases and J lost 3 bases. The CDR3 covers 15 residues. The germline CDR1 and CDR2 sequences are SNHLY and FYNNEI. The chain's CDR3 is CASQGDRLVHYGYTF. The CDR3 bases are TGTGCCAGCCAGGGGGACAGGCTTGTGCACTATGGCTACACCTTC.

The rearrangement links TRBV9 to TRBJ1-2; tentative D call: TRBD1 (5 bases). This CDR3 region has 15 residues. Germline CDR1 and CDR2: SGDLS and YYNGEE. The V end was cut by 0 bases, the J end by 6 bases, with 15 bases between. CDR3 sequence: CASSVGGRGSNGYTF. The CDR3 DNA reads TGTGCCAGCAGCGTAGGGGGCCGGGGTTCGAATGGCTACACCTTC.

The chain carries TRBV7-9 and TRBJ1-5; D unresolved. V lost 9 bases and J lost 2, with 17 bases in between. Per germline, CDR1 SEHNR and CDR2 FQNEAQ (reference sequence). The CDR3 covers 15 residues. The CDR3 DNA reads as TGTGCCAGGAGCCCTTCTAGGCACCGCAATCAGCCCCAGCATTTT. Protein: CARSPSRHRNQPQHF.

The chain recombines TRBV29-1 with TRBJ1-5; unclear D gene. This CDR3 is 12 amino acids long. Deletions cut 0 bases from V and 4 bases from J, with 4 bases between. Germline assignment: CDR1 SQVTM and CDR2 ANQGSEA. CDR3 protein: CSVEEGNQPQHF. CDR3 coding DNA: TGCAGCGTTGAAGAGGGAAATCAGCCCCAGCATTTT.

This clone was seen a few times. The rearrangement links TRBV10-3 to TRBJ2-1, with TRBD2 matching over 7 bases. Germline V lookup: CDR1 ENHRY, CDR2 SYGVKD. Germline trimming cut 0 bases from V and 5 bases from J; bases unmatched to any gene: 7. The CDR3 runs to 16 residues. CDR3 protein: CAISESGGSLDNEQFF. In nucleotides, the CDR3 is TGTGCCATCAGTGAGTCGGGCGGGAGCCTAGACAATGAGCAGTTCTTC.

The rearrangement links TRBV6-5 to TRBJ2-1; unclear D gene. Germline CDR1 MNHEY, CDR2 SVGAGI. The V end lost 6 bases, the J end lost 0 bases, and 12 bases lay between the germline ends. The CDR3 contains 15 residues. The CDR3 bases are TGTGCCAGCAGGCTTCAGGAAAGCTCCTACAATGAGCAGTTCTTC. This gives the protein CASRLQESSYNEQFF.

The chain recombines TRBV7-2 with TRBJ2-1; TRBD2 aligns across 10 bases. CDR3 length: 15 residues. Losses at the gene ends were 5 bases for V and 4 bases for J; bases not matched to a gene: 5. CDR1 is SGHTA and CDR2 is FQGNSA in the germline V gene. In DNA, the CDR3 is TGTGCCAGCAGCCTTCCTAGCGGGGGTTACAATGAGCAGTTCTTC. It translates to CASSLPSGGYNEQFF.

J is TRBJ2-1 and V is TRBV11-3; TRBD1 matches at 10 bases. Germline-derived CDR1 and CDR2 are SGHNT and YENEEA. V lost 1 base, J lost 2 bases, and 2 bases stayed unmatched. The CDR3 runs to 16 residues. The CDR3 sequence is CASSLVGTGAYNEQFF. CDR3 coding DNA: TGTGCCAGCAGCTTAGTCGGGACAGGGGCCTACAATGAGCAGTTCTTC.

The rearrangement uses TRBV19 and TRBJ1-5; a possible D gene is TRBD1 (6 bases). V lost 3 bases to trimming and J lost 6 bases, with 18 bases between them. The CDR3 runs 16 residues. Germline values: CDR1 LNHDA, CDR2 SQIVND (reference sequence). In nucleotides, the CDR3 is TGTGCCAGTAGTATTGTTCAGGGGACCAGAATTCAGCCCCAGCATTTT. It specifies CASSIVQGTRIQPQHF.

This clone was seen only once. This chain connects TRBV11-2 to TRBJ1-1; D remains unclear. V was cut by 5 bases and J by 8 bases, with 27 bases left in between. The CDR3 has 17 residues. Germline V gene data show CDR1 as SGHAT and CDR2 as FQNNGV. CDR3 nucleotides: TGTGCCAGCAGCCTTTTTTTGGACGCCCGGCCTAGGGCGGAAGCTTTCTTT. Translating it yields CASSLFLDARPRAEAFF.

The chain joins TRBV2 to TRBJ2-4; 7 bases line up with TRBD2. Germline V gene lookup returns CDR1 SNHLY and CDR2 FYNNEI. J gave up 3 bases and V 1 base, and 3 bases lay outside the gene matches. CDR3 length: 15 residues. The CDR3 region is CASSEGWGGKNIQYF. The DNA of the CDR3 is TGTGCCAGCAGTGAAGGGTGGGGGGGCAAAAACATTCAGTACTTC.